This passage covers 10 T cell receptor beta chains from one sample sequenced in a study of regulatory T cells in long-lasting Graves disease. The time point was: persistent/refractory GD, antithyroid drugs over 5 years with positive TRAb. TCR sequences were obtained from RNA taken from PBMCs. Building the TCR beta libraries relied on iRepertoire HTBI primers, and CDR3 regions underwent Arm-PCR. TCRdb independently ran MiXCR on the multiplex PCR reads; one entry per CDR3 protein. The repertoire has fewer than 400,000 distinct CDR3 sequences, 20% to 25% of them found once; the top ten carry about a fifth. This sample comprised peripheral blood mononuclear cells (PBMCs), obtained when the disease was refractory, from a patient treated with antithyroid drugs. These receptors were taken from a female donor with Graves disease.

The chain recombines TRBV5-1 with TRBJ1-4; D unresolved. From germline, CDR1 is SGHRS and CDR2 YFSETQ. Deletions cut 0 bases from V and 8 bases from J, with 11 bases between. CDR3 size: 14 residues. CDR3 coding DNA: TGCGCCAGCAGCTTGGGCGGGTTTCGGGAAAAACTGTTTTTT. Translating gives CASSLGGFREKLFF.

The V call is TRBV6-5, the J call TRBJ2-3; 7 bases map to TRBD2. Germline assignment: CDR1 MNHEY and CDR2 SVGAGI. J gave up 3 bases and V 2 bases, and 2 bases lay outside the gene matches. This CDR3 is 14 amino acids long. The CDR3 loop reads CASSYTSVTDTQYF. The CDR3 coding sequence is TGTGCCAGCAGTTACACTAGCGTAACAGATACGCAGTATTTT.

The table lists this clonotype with many counts. The chain employs TRBV30 and TRBJ1-1, with D possibly matching TRBD1 (5 bases). Germline CDR1 reads GTSNPN; CDR2 reads SVGIG (reference sequence). This CDR3 is built from 14 residues. The V gene lost 4 bases and the J gene lost 0 bases, with 12 bases spanning the gap. In DNA, the CDR3 is TGTGCCTGGAACATGGGACTGCTGAACACTGAAGCTTTCTTT. It specifies CAWNMGLLNTEAFF.

The chain joins TRBV20-1 to TRBJ2-2, with unresolved D. Germline V gene sequence: CDR1 DFQATT, CDR2 SNEGSKA (reference sequence). The CDR3 runs to 14 residues. Trimming shortened V by 0 bases and J by 2 bases, and 7 bases separated the two germline ends. CDR3 sequence (DNA): TGCAGTGCTAGAGATTGGCGAAACACCGGGGAGCTGTTTTTT. It encodes CSARDWRNTGELFF.

V gene TRBV3-1 combines with J gene TRBJ2-1, with D perhaps matching TRBD2 (6 bases). CDR1 is LGHDT, CDR2 YNNKEL, per germline (reference sequence). Trimming cost V 0 bases and J 13 bases, with 10 bases left between them. The CDR3 runs to 12 residues. CDR3 in amino acids: CASSQERDLQFF. Written as DNA, the CDR3 is TGTGCCAGCAGCCAAGAGCGGGACCTTCAGTTCTTC.

This clonotype has a count of ten or more. The chain is built from TRBV6-1 and TRBJ2-2, with 7 bases fitting TRBD1. V shed 7 bases and J 4 bases; nucleotides not matched to a gene: 6. The CDR3 extends over 14 amino acids. Per germline, CDR1 MNHNS and CDR2 SASEGT. CDR3 nucleotides: TGTGCCAGCATCTACGCAGGGGGCACCGGGGAGCTGTTTTTT. Amino acid sequence: CASIYAGGTGELFF.

The chain has TRBV29-1 and TRBJ1-2; possible D gene TRBD1, 5 bases. With 4 bases removed from V and 7 bases from J, the gap between germline ends came to 16 bases. Germline CDR1 and CDR2: SQVTM and ANQGSEA. The CDR3 is 13 amino acids. CDR3 nucleotide sequence: TGCAGCGTTGGGACCGTAGGGGTTTCTGGCTACACCTTC. Translating gives CSVGTVGVSGYTF.

In this sample, this clonotype turned up many times. The chain combines TRBV12-3 or TRBV12-4 with TRBJ2-7, with D maybe TRBD1 (6 bases). The CDR3 is 14 residues long. V lost 6 bases to trimming and J lost 11 bases, with 23 bases between them. The chain's CDR3 is CASSPGTLPSAEYF. CDR3 sequence (DNA): TGTGCCAGCAGCCCCGGGACACTACCCTCTGCGGAGTACTTC.

On this clonotype: This could be a read error, since a much larger clone is one nucleotide away. V and J are TRBV28 and TRBJ1-5, with 7 nucleotides matching TRBD1. V lost 1 base, J lost 7 bases, and 4 bases stayed unmatched. The germline V gene has CDR1 MDHEN and CDR2 SYDVKM. CDR3 size: 14 residues. The CDR3 DNA follows: TGTGCCAGCAGTTTATCAGGGGGTGAACAGCCCCAGCATTTT. Protein sequence: CASSLSGGEQPQHF.

This clonotype came up many times. The chain carries TRBV6-2 or TRBV6-3 and TRBJ2-7, with D perhaps TRBD2 (6 bases). The CDR3 runs 15 residues. V dropped 5 bases and J dropped 1 base, with 15 bases sitting between them. Germline CDR1 MNHEY, CDR2 SVGEGT. CDR3 nucleotide sequence: TGTGCCAGCAGTGAAGTCGCGGAGGGGTCCTACGAGCAGTACTTC. Translated: CASSEVAEGSYEQYF.